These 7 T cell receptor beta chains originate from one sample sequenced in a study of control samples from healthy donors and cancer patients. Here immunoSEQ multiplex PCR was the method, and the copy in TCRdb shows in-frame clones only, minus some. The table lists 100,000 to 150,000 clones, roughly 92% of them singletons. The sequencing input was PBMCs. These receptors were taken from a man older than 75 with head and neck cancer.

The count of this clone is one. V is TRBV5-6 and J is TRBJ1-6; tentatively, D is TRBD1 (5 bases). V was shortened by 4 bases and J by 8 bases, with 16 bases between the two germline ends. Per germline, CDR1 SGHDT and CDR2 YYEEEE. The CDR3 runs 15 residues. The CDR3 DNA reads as TGTGCCAGCAGCGCAAGACAGAGGGGCGATTCACCCCTCCACTTT. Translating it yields CASSARQRGDSPLHF.

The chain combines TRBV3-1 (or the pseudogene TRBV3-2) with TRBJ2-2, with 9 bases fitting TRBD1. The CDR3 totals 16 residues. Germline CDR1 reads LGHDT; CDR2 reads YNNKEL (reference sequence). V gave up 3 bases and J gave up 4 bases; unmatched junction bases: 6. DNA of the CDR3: TGTGCCAGCAGCCATTACAGGGGGCCTTCCACCGGGGAGCTGTTTTTT. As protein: CASSHYRGPSTGELFF.

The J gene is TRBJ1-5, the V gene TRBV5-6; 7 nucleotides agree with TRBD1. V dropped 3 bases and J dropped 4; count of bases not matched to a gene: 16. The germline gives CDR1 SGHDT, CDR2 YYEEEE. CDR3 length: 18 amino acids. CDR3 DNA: TGTGCCAGCAGCTCCACCGGGACAGATAGGGGACGTAATCAGCCCCAGCATTTT. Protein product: CASSSTGTDRGRNQPQHF.

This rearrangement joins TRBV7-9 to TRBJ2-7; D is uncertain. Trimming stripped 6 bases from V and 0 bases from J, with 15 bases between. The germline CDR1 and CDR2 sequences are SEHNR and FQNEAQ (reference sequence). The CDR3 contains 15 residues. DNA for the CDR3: TGTGCCAGCAGTCTCCTACAAGGCGGCTCCTACGAGCAGTACTTC. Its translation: CASSLLQGGSYEQYF.

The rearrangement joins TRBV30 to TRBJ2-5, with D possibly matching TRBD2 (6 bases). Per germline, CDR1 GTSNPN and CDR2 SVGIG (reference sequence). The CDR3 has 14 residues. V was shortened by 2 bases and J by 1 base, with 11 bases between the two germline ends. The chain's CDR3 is CAWSPGTLQETQYF. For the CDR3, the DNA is TGTGCCTGGAGTCCGGGGACTCTCCAAGAGACCCAGTACTTC.

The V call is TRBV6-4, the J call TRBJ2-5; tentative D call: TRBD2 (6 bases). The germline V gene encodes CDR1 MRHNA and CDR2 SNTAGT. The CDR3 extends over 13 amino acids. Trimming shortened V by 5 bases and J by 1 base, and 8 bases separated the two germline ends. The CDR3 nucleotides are TGTGCCAGCAGTCGGGAGCCCCAAGAGACCCAGTACTTC. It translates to CASSREPQETQYF.

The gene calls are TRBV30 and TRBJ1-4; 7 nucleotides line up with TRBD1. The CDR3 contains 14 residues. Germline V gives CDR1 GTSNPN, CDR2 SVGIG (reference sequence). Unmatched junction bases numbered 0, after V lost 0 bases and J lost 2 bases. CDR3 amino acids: CAWSVQGTNEKLFF. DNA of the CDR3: TGTGCCTGGAGTGTACAGGGGACTAATGAAAAACTGTTTTTT.